Listed below are T cell receptor beta chains from one sample, sequenced in a study of shared clonotypes between healthy human individuals. TCRdb's table, derived via immunoSEQ multiplex PCR, lists solely in-frame clones and lacks some. Of roughly 2.1 million clones in the sample, 93% were seen once. Sample: naive CD8+ T cells from PBMCs. Receptor source: a man aged 18 to 29 in good health. Some clones in this sample may be carry-over from other donors' samples. Each CDR3 is given with its conserved first and last residue. Fields, in order: V gene, J gene, clone size, D gene, CDR3 DNA, CDR3 protein. The D gene is left open where the match is weak. Clone sizes are given selectively: once, few, many, or a class where the clone is expanded.

TRBV5-1,TRBJ1-2,NA,TRBD1,TGCGCCAGCAGCCCGAGGGACAGGGGGTTGAGGGACTATGGCTACACCTTC,CASSPRDRGLRDYGYTF
TRBV7-9,TRBJ1-1,NA,NA,TGTGCCAGCAGCTTAAATTCGGAGAACACTGAAGCTTTCTTT,CASSLNSENTEAFF
TRBV5-4,TRBJ1-1,few,NA,TGTGCCAGCAGTGTCAGAGGAAACACTGAAGCTTTCTTT,CASSVRGNTEAFF
TRBV5-6,TRBJ2-1,NA,TRBD2,TGTGCCAGCAGGGAATTAGCGGGAGGGTACAATGAGCAGTTCTTC,CASRELAGGYNEQFF
TRBV29-1,TRBJ1-1,NA,NA,TGCAGCGTTTATTACGCAGAGAACCACACTGAAGCTTTCTTT,CSVYYAENHTEAFF
TRBV6-5,TRBJ2-1,NA,TRBD1,TGTGCCAGCAGTACAGGGGGCAAGGAGCAGTTCTTC,CASSTGGKEQFF
TRBV4-1,TRBJ1-4,NA,TRBD1,TGCGCCAGCAGCCCTCGACAGGGTAATGAAAAACTGTTTTTT,CASSPRQGNEKLFF
TRBV18,TRBJ2-1,NA,NA,TGTGCCAGCTCACCACCCTGGTCGGAGACCTACAATGAGCAGTTCTTC,CASSPPWSETYNEQFF
TRBV7-2,TRBJ2-1,NA,TRBD1,TGTGCCAGCAGCTCAAGACAGGGGGCAGTCAATGAGCAGTTCTTC,CASSSRQGAVNEQFF
TRBV10-3,TRBJ2-2,once,NA,TGTGCCATCAACACCCAGGACGAGGTACTGAACACCGGGGAGCTGTTTTTT,CAINTQDEVLNTGELFF
TRBV30,TRBJ1-2,NA,NA,TGTGCCTGGGGGATTTTAGACTATGGCTACACCTTC,CAWGILDYGYTF
TRBV6-1,TRBJ2-7,NA,NA,TGTGCCAGCAGTGAGGGACGGGGGACCATCTACGAGCAGTACTTC,CASSEGRGTIYEQYF
TRBV15,TRBJ2-3,NA,NA,TGTGCCACCCTAGACACAACCACAGATACGCAGTATTTT,CATLDTTTDTQYF
TRBV28,TRBJ2-7,few,NA,TGTGCCAGCAGGAGGGACTACGAGCAGTACTTC,CASRRDYEQYF
TRBV9,TRBJ2-7,NA,NA,TGTGCCAGCAGCGTAGATGCGCCGGGGTACGAGCAGTACTTC,CASSVDAPGYEQYF
TRBV7-9,TRBJ1-2,NA,TRBD1,TGTGCCAGCAGCTTCAACCTGGGACAGTCCTATGGCTACACCTTC,CASSFNLGQSYGYTF
TRBV6-1,TRBJ2-7,NA,TRBD2,TGTGCCAGCAGGCGGGAGGGTTCCTACGAGCAGTACTTC,CASRREGSYEQYF